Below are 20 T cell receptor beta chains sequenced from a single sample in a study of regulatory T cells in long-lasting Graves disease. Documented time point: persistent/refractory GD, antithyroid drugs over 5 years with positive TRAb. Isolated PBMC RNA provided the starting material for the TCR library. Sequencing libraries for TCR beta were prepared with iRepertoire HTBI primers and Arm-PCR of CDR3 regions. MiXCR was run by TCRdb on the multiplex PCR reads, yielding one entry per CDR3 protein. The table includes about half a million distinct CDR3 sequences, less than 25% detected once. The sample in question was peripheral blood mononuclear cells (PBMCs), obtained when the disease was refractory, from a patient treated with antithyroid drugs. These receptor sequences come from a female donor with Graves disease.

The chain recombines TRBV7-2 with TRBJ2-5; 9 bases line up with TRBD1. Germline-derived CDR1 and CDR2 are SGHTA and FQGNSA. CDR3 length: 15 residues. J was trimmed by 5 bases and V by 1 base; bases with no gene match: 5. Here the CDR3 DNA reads TGTGCCAGCAGCTTAGACAGGGGGCGTTGGGAGACCCAGTACTTC. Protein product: CASSLDRGRWETQYF.

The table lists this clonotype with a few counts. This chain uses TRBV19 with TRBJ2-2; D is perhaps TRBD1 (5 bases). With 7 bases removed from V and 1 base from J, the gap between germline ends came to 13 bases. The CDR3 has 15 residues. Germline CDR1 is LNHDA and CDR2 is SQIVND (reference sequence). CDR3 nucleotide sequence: TGTGCCAGTAAAACCGGACAAGTGAACACCGGGGAGCTGTTTTTT. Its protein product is CASKTGQVNTGELFF.

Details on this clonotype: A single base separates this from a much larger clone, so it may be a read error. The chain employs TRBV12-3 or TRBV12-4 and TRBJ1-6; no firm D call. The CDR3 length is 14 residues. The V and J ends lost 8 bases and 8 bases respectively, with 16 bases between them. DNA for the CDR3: TGTGCCAGCGGTTGGGGAATTAGGGATTCACCCCTCCACTTT. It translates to CASGWGIRDSPLHF.

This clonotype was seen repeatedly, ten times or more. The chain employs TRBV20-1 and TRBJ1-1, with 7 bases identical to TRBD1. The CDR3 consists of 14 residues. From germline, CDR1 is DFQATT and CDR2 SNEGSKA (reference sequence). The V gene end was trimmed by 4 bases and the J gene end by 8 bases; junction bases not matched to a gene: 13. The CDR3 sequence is CSANTGTVISEAFF. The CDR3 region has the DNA TGCAGTGCTAACACCGGGACAGTCATTTCGGAAGCTTTCTTT.

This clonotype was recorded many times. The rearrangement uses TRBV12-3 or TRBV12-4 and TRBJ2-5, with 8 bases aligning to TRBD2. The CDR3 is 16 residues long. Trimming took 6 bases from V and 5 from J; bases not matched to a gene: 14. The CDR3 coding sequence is TGTGCCAGCAGCCGCCCGGCGGGGGGATCAGGGGAGACCCAGTACTTC. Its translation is CASSRPAGGSGETQYF.

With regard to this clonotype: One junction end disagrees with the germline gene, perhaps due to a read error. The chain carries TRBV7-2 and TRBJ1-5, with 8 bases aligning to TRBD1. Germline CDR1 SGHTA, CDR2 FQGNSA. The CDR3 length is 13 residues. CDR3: CASSDRGGQPRHF. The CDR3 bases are TGTGCCAGCAGCGACAGGGGTGGTCAGCCCCGGCATTTT.

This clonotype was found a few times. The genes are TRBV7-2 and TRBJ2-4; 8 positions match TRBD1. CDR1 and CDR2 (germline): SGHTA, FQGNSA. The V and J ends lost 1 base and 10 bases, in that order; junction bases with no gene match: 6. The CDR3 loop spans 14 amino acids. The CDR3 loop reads CASSLVGQGRIQYF. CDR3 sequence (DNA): TGTGCCAGCAGCTTAGTCGGACAGGGTCGTATTCAGTACTTC.

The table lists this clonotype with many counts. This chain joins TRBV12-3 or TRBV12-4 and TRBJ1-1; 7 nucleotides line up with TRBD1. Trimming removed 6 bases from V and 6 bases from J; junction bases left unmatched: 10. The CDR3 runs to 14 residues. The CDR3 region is CASRPQGYEAEAFF. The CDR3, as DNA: TGTGCCAGCAGACCACAGGGGTATGAGGCTGAAGCTTTCTTT.

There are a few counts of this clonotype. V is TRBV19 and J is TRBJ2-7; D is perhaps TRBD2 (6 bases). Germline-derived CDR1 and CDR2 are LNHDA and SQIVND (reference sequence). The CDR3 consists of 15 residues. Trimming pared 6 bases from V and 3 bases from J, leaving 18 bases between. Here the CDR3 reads CASSMGRLGSYEQYF. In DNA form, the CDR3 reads TGTGCCAGTAGCATGGGGAGACTAGGGAGCTACGAGCAGTACTTC.

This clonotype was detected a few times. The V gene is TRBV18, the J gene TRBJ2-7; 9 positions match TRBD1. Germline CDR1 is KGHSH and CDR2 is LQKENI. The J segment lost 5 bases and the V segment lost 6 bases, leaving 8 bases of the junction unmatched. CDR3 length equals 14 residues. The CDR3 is CASSRTGDVNEQYF. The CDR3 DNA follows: TGTGCCAGCTCGCGGACAGGGGACGTCAACGAGCAGTACTTC.

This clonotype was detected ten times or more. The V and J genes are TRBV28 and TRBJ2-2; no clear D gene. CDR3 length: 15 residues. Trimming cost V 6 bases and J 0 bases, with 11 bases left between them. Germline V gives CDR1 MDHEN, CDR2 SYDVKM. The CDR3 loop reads CASRTHGTNTGELFF. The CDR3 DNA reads TGTGCCAGCAGAACCCATGGGACGAACACCGGGGAGCTGTTTTTT.

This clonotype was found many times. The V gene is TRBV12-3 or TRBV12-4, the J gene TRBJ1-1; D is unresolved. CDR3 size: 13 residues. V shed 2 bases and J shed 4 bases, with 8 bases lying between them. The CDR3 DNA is TGTGCCAGCAGTTTATTGGGAGGCACTGAAGCTTTCTTT. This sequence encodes CASSLLGGTEAFF.

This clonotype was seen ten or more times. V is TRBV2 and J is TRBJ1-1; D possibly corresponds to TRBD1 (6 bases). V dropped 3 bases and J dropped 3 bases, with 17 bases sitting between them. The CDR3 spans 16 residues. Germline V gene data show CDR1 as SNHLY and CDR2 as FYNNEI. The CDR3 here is CASSDPKQGRDTEAFF. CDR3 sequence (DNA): TGTGCCAGCAGTGACCCCAAGCAGGGGCGGGACACTGAAGCTTTCTTT.

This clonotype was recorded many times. The CDR3 protein is CAIDGTGGNEKLFF. The CDR3 nucleotides read TGTGCCATCGACGGGACAGGGGGAAATGAAAAACTGTTTTTT. The chain recombines TRBV28 with TRBJ1-4; 11 positions agree with TRBD1. The germline CDR1 and CDR2 sequences are MDHEN and SYDVKM. This CDR3 is built from 14 residues. V lost 10 bases, J lost 5 bases, and 6 bases stayed unmatched.

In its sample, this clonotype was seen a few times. CDR3 region: CSASRETYEQYF. The CDR3 bases are TGCAGTGCTTCCAGGGAAACCTACGAGCAGTACTTC. This sequence joins TRBV20-1 and TRBJ2-7; D perhaps matches TRBD1 (5 bases). V lost 5 bases, J lost 2 bases, and 10 bases lay in between. The V gene's germline CDR1 is DFQATT and CDR2 SNEGSKA (reference sequence). The CDR3 loop spans 12 amino acids.

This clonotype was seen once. The CDR3 DNA reads as TGTGCCAGCCCCGGGACAGGGAGCTCCTACGAGCAGTACTTC. This sequence encodes CASPGTGSSYEQYF. This chain links TRBV6-1 with TRBJ2-7; 9 bases are a match to TRBD1. Trimming at V came to 8 bases and at J to 0 bases, leaving 5 bases not matched to a gene. CDR3 size: 14 residues. Germline assignment: CDR1 MNHNS and CDR2 SASEGT.

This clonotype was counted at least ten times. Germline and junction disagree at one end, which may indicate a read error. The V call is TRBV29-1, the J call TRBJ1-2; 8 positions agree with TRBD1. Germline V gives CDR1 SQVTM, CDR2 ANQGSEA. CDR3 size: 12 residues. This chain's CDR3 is CSVEDRGHGYTF. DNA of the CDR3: TGCAGCGTGGAAGACAGGGGCCATGGCTACACCTTC.

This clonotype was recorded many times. The CDR3 reads CASSLGFGQTNTEAFF. Here the CDR3 DNA reads TGTGCCAGCAGTTTAGGTTTTGGACAGACAAACACTGAAGCTTTCTTT. The chain employs TRBV27 and TRBJ1-1; a possible D gene is TRBD1 (6 bases). The V gene lost 2 bases and the J gene lost 2 bases, with 15 bases spanning the gap. Germline V CDR1 and CDR2: MNHEY, SMNVEV (reference sequence). The CDR3 is 16 residues long.

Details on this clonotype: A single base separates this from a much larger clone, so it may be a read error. DNA for the CDR3: TGTGCCAGCAGTGACGGGGCAAACTCCTACGAGCAGTACTTC. This encodes CASSDGANSYEQYF. The chain carries TRBV6-2 or TRBV6-3 and TRBJ2-7; D is perhaps TRBD1 or TRBD2 (5 bases each). Germline CDR1 is MNHEY and CDR2 is SVGEGT. Trimming stripped 5 bases from V and 0 bases from J, with 11 bases between. The CDR3 sequence is 14 residues long.

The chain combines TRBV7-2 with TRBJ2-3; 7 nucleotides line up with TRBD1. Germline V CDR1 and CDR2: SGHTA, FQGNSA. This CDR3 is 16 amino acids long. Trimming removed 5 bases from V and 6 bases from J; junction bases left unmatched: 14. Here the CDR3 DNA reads TGTGCCAGCAGCCGCGAACGGGCACAGGGGTGGGATACGCAGTATTTT. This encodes CASSRERAQGWDTQYF.